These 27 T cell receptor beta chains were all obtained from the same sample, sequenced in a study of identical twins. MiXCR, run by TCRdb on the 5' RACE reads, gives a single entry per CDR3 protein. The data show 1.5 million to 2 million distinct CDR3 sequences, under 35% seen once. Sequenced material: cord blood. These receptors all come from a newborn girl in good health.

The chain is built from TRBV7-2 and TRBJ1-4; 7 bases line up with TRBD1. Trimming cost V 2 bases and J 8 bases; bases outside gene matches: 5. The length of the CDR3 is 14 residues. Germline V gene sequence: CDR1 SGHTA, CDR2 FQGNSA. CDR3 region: CASSLLSGGEKLFF. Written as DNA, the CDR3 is TGTGCCAGCAGCTTATTGTCAGGGGGAGAAAAACTGTTTTTT.

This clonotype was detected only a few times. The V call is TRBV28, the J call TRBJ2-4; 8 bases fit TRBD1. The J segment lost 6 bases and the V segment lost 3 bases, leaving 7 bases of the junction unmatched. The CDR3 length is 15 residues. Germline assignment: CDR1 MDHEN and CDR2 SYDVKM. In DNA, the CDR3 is TGTGCCAGCAGTTTGGTTGACAGGGGCGGAAACATTCAGTACTTC. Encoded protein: CASSLVDRGGNIQYF.

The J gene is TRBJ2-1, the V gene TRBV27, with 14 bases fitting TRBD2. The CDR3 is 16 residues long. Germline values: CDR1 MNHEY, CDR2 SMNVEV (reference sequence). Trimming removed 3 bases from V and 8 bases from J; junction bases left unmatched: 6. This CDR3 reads CASSLLGLAGGDEQFF. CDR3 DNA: TGTGCCAGCAGTTTGTTAGGACTAGCGGGAGGAGATGAGCAGTTCTTC.

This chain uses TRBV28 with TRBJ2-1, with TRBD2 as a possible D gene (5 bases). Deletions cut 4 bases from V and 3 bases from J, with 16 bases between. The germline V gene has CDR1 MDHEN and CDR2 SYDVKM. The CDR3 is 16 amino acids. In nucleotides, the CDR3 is TGTGCCAGCAGTTCTCCGGGGTCGGCTATCTACAATGAGCAGTTCTTC. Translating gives CASSSPGSAIYNEQFF.

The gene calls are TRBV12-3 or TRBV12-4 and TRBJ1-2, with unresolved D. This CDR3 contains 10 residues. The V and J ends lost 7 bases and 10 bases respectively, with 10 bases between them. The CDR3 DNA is TGTGCCAGCAACGGCGGATACTACACCTTC. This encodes CASNGGYYTF.

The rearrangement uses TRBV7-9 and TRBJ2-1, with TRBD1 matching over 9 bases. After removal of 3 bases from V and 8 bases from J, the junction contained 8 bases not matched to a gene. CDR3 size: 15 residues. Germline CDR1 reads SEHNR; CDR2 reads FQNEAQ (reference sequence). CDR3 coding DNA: TGTGCCAGCAGCTTCCGGGACAGGGAATTAGATGAGCAGTTCTTC. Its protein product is CASSFRDRELDEQFF.

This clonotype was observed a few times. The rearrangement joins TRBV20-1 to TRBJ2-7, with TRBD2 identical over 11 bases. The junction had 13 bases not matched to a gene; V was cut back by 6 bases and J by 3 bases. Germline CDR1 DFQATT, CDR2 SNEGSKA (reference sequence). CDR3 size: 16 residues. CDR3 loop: CSAKGTSGRLGYEQYF. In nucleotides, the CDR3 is TGCAGTGCAAAAGGGACTAGCGGACGACTTGGCTACGAGCAGTACTTC.

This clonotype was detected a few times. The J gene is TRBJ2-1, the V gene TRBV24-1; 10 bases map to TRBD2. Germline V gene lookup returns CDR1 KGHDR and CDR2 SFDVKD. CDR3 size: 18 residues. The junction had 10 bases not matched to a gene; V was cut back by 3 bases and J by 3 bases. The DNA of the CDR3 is TGTGCCACCAGTGATAATCGTCTAGCGGGAGATTTCTACAATGAGCAGTTCTTC. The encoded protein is CATSDNRLAGDFYNEQFF.

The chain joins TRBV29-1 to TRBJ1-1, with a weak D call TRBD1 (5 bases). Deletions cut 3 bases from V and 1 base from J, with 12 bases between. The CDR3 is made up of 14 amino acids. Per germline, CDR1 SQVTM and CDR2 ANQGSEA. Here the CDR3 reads CSVEARASNTEAFF. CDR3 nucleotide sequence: TGCAGCGTTGAGGCCAGGGCCTCGAACACTGAAGCTTTCTTT.

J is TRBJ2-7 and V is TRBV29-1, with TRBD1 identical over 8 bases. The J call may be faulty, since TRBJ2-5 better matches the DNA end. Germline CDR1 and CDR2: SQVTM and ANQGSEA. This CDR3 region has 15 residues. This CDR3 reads CSVGPRPGGDETQYF. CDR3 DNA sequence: TGCAGCGTCGGACCCCGGCCAGGGGGCGATGAGACCCAGTACTTC.

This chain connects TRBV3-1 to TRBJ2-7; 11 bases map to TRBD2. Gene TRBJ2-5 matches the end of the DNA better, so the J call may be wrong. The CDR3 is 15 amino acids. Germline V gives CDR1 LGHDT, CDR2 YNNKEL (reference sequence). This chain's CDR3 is CASSAGLAGGETQYF. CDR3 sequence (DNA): TGTGCCAGCAGCGCAGGACTAGCGGGTGGAGAGACCCAGTACTTC.

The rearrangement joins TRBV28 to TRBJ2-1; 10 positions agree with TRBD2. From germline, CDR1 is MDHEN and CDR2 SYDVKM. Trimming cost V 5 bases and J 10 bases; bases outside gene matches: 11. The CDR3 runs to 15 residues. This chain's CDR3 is CASSPQGLAAYEQFF. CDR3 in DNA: TGTGCCAGCAGTCCTCAAGGACTAGCGGCTTACGAGCAGTTCTTC. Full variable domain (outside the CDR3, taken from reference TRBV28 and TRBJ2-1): DVKVTQSSRYLVKRTGEKVFLECVQDMDHENMFWYRQDPGLGLRLIYFSYDVKMKEKGDIPEGYSVSREKKERFSLILESASTNQTSMYLCASSPQGLAAYEQFFGPGTRLTVL.

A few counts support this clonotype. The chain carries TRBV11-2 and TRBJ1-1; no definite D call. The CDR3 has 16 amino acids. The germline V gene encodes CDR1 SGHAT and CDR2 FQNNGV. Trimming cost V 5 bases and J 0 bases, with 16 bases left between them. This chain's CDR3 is CASSVALGFMNTEAFF. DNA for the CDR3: TGTGCCAGCAGCGTAGCCCTAGGGTTTATGAACACTGAAGCTTTCTTT.

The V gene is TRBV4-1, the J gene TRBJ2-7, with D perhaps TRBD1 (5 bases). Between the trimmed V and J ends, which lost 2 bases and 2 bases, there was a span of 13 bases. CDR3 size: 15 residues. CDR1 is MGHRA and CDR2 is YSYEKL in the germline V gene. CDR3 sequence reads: CASSQQPGFTYEQYF. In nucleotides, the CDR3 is TGCGCCAGCAGCCAACAACCAGGGTTCACCTACGAGCAGTACTTC.

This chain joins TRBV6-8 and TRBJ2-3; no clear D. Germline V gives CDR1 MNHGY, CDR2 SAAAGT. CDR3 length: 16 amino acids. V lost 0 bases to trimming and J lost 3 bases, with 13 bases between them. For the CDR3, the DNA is TGTGCCAGCAGTTACTCGAAACCCCACAGAACAGATACGCAGTATTTT. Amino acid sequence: CASSYSKPHRTDTQYF.

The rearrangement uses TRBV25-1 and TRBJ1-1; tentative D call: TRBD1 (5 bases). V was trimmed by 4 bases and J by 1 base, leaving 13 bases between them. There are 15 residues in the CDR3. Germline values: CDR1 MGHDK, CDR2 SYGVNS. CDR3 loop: CASSVEGGENTEAFF. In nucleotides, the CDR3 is TGTGCCAGCAGTGTCGAAGGAGGGGAGAACACTGAAGCTTTCTTT.

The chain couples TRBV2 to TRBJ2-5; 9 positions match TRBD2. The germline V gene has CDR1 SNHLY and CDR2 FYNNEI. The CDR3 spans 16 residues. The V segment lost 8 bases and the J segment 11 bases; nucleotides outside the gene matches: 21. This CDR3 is CASGYLGGRVYNEQYF. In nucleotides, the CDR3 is TGTGCCAGCGGATACTTGGGCGGGAGGGTTTACAATGAGCAGTACTTC.

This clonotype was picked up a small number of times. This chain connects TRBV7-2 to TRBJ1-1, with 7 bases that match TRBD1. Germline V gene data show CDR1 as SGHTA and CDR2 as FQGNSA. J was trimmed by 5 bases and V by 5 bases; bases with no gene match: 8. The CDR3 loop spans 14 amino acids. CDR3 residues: CASSPYRGRTEAFF. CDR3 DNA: TGTGCCAGCAGCCCGTACAGGGGAAGGACTGAAGCTTTCTTT.

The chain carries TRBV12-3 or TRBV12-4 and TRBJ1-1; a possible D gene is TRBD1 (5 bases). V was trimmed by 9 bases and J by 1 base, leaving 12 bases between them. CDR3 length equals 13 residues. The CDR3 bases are TGTGCCAGACAAGTTGGGGGGAACACTGAAGCTTTCTTT. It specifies CARQVGGNTEAFF.

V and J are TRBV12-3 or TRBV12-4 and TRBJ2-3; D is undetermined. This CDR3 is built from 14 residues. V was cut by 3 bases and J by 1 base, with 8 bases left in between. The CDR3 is CASSFFSRTDTQYF. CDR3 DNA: TGTGCCAGCAGTTTCTTCTCACGCACAGATACGCAGTATTTT.

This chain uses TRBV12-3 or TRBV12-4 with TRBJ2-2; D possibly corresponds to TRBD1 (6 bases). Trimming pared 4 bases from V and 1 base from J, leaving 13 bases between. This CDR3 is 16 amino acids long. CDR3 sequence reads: CASSSPDRRNTGELFF. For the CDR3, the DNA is TGTGCCAGCAGTTCCCCAGACAGGAGGAACACCGGGGAGCTGTTTTTT.

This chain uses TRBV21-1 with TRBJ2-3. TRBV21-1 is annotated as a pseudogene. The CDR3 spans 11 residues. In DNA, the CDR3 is TGTGCCAGCAGCAAGCCAGATACGCAGTATTTT. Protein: CASSKPDTQYF.

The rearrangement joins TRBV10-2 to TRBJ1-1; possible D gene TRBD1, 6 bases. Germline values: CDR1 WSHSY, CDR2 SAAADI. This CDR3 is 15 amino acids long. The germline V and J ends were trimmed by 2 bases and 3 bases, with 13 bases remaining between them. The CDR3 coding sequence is TGCGCCAGCAGTGAGCGCACCGGGACACACACTGAAGCTTTCTTT. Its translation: CASSERTGTHTEAFF.

The CDR3 reads CASSLRSGPNSPLHF. CDR3 nucleotides: TGTGCCAGCAGTTTGAGGTCGGGGCCTAATTCACCCCTCCACTTT. The chain is built from TRBV27 and TRBJ1-6, with a weak D call TRBD1 (5 bases). Trimming stripped 3 bases from V and 6 bases from J, with 12 bases between. CDR1 and CDR2 (germline): MNHEY, SMNVEV (reference sequence). The CDR3 length is 15 residues.

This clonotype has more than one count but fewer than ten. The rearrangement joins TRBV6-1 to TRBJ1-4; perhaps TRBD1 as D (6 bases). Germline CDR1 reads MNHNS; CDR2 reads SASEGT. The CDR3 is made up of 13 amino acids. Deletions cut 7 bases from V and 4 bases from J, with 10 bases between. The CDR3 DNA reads TGTGCCAGCAACAGACAGGTTAATGAAAAACTGTTTTTT. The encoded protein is CASNRQVNEKLFF.

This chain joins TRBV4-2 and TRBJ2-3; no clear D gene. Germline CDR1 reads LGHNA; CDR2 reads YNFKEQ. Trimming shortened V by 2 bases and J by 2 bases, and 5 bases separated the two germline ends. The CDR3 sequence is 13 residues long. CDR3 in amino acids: CASSQLLTDTQYF. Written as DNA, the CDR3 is TGTGCCAGCAGCCAACTCCTCACAGATACGCAGTATTTT.

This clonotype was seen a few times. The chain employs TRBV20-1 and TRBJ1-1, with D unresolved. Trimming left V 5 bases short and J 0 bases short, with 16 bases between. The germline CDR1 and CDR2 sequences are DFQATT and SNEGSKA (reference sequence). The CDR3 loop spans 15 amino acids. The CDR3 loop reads CSAPPRIGMNTEAFF. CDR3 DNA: TGCAGTGCTCCCCCCAGAATCGGGATGAACACTGAAGCTTTCTTT.